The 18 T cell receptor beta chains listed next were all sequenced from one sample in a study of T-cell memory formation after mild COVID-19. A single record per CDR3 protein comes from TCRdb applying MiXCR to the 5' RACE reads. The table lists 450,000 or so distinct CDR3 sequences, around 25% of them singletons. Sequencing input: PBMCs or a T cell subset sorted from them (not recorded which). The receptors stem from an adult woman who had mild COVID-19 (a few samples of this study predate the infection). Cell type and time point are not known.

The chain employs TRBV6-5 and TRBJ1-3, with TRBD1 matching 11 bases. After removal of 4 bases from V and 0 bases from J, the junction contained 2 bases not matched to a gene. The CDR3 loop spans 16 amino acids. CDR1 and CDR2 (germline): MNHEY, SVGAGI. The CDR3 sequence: CASSFGTGGSGNTIYF. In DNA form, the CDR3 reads TGTGCCAGCAGTTTCGGGACAGGGGGCTCTGGAAACACCATATATTTT.

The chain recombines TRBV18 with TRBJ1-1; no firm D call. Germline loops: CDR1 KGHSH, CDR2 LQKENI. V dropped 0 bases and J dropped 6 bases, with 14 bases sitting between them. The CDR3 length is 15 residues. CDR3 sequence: CASSPPSAARAEAFF. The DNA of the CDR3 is TGTGCCAGCTCACCACCAAGTGCAGCGCGGGCTGAAGCTTTCTTT. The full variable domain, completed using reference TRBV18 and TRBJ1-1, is NAGVMQNPRHLVRRRGQEARLRCSPMKGHSHVYWYRQLPEEGLKFMVYLQKENIIDESGMPKERFSAEFPKEGPSILRIQQVVRGDSAAYFCASSPPSAARAEAFFGQGTRLTVV.

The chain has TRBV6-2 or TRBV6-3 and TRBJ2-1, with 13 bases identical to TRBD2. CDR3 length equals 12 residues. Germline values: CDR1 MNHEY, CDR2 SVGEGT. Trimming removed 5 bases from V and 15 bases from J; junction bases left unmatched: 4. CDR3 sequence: CASSRTSGSRFF. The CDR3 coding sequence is TGTGCCAGCAGTAGGACTAGCGGGAGTCGGTTCTTC.

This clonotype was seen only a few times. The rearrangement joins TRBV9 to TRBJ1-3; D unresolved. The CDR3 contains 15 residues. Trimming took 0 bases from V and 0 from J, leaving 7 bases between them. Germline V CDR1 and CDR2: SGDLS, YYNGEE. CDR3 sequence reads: CASSVGSTSGNTIYF. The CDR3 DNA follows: TGTGCCAGCAGCGTAGGGTCCACCTCTGGAAACACCATATATTTT.

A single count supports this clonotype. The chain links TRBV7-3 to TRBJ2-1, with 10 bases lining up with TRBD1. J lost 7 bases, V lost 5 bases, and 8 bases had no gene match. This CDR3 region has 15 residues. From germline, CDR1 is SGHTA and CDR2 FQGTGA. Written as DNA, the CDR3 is TGTGCCAGCAGCCCTGACAGGGGGCAGTGGAATGAGCAGTTCTTC. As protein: CASSPDRGQWNEQFF.

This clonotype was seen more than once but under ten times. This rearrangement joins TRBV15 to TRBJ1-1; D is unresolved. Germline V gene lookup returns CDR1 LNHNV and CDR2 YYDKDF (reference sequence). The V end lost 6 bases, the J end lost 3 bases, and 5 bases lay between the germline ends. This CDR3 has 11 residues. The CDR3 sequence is CATRVDTEAFF. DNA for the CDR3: TGTGCCACCAGGGTTGACACTGAAGCTTTCTTT.

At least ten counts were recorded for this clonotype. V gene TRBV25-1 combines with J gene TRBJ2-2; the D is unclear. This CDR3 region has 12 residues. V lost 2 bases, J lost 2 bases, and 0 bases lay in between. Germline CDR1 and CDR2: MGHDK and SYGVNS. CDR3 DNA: TGTGCCAGCAGTGAAAACACCGGGGAGCTGTTTTTT. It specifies CASSENTGELFF.

The CDR3 loop reads CASGSPPQDTQYF. The CDR3 bases are TGTGCTAGTGGTTCCCCCCCGCAAGATACGCAGTATTTT. This rearrangement joins TRBV12-5 to TRBJ2-3; D remains ambiguous. The V gene's germline CDR1 is LGHNT and CDR2 FRNRAP. The CDR3 is 13 residues long. With 4 bases removed from V and 5 bases from J, the gap between germline ends came to 10 bases.

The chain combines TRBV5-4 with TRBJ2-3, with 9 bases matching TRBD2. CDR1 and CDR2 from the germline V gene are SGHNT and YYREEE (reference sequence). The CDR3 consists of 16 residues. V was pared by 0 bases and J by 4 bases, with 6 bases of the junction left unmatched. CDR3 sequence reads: CASSLVAGAIADTQYF. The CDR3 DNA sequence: TGTGCCAGCAGCTTGGTAGCGGGGGCTATCGCAGATACGCAGTATTTT. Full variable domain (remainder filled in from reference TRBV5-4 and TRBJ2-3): ETGVTQSPTHLIKTRGQQVTLRCSSQSGHNTVSWYQQALGQGPQFIFQYYREEENGRGNFPPRFSGLQFPNYSSELNVNALELDDSALYLCASSLVAGAIADTQYFGPGTRLTVL.

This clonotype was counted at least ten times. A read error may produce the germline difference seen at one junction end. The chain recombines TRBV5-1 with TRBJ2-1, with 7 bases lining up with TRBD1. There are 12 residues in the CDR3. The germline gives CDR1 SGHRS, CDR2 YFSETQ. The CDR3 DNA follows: TGCGCCAGCAGCTTGGCAGGGGGTAAGGTGGTCTTC. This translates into CASSLAGGKVVF.

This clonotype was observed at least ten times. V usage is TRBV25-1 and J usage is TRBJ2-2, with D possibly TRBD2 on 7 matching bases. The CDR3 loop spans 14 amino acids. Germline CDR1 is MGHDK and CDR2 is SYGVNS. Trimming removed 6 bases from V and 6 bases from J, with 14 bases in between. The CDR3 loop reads CASSEQGRAGELFF. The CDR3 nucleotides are TGTGCCAGCAGCGAGCAGGGGAGGGCCGGGGAGCTGTTTTTT.

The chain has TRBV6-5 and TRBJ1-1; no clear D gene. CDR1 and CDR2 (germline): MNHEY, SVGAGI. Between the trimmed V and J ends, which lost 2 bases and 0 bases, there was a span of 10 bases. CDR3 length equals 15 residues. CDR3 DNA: TGTGCCAGCAGTTACCAACACACAGTGAACACTGAAGCTTTCTTT. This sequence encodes CASSYQHTVNTEAFF.

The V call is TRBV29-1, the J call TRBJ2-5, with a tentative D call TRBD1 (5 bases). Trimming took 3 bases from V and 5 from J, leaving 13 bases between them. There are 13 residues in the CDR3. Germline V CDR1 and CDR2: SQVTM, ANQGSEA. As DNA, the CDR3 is TGCAGCGTTGATTCAGGGTGGCGGGAGACCCAGTACTTC. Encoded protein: CSVDSGWRETQYF.

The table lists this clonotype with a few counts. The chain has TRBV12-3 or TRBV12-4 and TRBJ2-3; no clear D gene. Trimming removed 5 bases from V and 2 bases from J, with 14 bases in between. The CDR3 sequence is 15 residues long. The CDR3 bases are TGTGCCAGCAGTCCTTCTGGACCCGCCACAGATACGCAGTATTTT. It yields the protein CASSPSGPATDTQYF.

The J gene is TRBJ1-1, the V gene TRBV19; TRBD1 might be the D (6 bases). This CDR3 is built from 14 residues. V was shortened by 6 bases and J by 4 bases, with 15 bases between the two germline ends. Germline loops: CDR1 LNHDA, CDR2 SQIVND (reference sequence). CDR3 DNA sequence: TGTGCCAGTAGCCAACAGGGATCGATCACTGAAGCTTTCTTT. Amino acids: CASSQQGSITEAFF.

Here the CDR3 reads CASRLNQGGLGQPQHF. CDR3 coding DNA: TGTGCCAGCAGGTTGAACCAGGGGGGTTTAGGTCAGCCCCAGCATTTT. The genes are TRBV12-3 or TRBV12-4 and TRBJ1-5; TRBD1 aligns across 7 bases. The CDR3 spans 16 residues. J gave up 6 bases and V 6 bases, and 14 bases lay outside the gene matches.

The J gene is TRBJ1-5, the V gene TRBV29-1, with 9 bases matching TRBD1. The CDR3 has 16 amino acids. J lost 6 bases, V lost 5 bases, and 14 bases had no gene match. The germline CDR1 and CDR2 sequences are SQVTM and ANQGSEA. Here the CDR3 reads CSVLDEGTGSGQPQHF. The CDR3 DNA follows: TGCAGCGTTCTTGATGAGGGGACAGGGAGCGGTCAGCCCCAGCATTTT.

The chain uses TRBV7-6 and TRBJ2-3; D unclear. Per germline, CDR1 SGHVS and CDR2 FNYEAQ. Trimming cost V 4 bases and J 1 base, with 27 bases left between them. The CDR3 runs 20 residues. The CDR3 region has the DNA TGTGCCAGCAGCTACCACCCGGTCAGTATCGTCAGACCCGGCACAGATACGCAGTATTTT. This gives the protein CASSYHPVSIVRPGTDTQYF.